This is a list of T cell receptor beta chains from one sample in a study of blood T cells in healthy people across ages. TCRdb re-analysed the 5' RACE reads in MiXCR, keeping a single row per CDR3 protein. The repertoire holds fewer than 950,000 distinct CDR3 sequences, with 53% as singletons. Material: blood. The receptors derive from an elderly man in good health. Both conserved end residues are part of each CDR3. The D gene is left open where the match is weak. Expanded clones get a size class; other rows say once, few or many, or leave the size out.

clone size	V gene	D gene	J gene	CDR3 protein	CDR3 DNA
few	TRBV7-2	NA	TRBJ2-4	CASSQTQVQDTQYF	TGTGCCAGCAGCCAGACGCAGGTCCAAGACACCCAGTACTTC
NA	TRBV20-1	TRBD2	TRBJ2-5	CSARAPATGGETQYF	TGCAGTGCTAGAGCTCCGGCTACGGGAGGAGAGACCCAGTACTTC
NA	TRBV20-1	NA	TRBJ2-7	CSARDYLLEPYEQYF	TGCAGTGCTAGAGATTATCTCCTAGAGCCCTACGAGCAGTACTTC
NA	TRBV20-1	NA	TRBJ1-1	CSARDYRDTEAFF	TGCAGTGCTAGAGATTACAGGGACACTGAAGCTTTCTTT
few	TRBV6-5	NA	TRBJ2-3	CASRRNPGQVTQYF	TGTGCCAGCAGACGCAACCCGGGACAAGTTACGCAGTATTTT
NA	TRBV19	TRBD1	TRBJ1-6	CASSKDRDNSPLHF	TGTGCCAGTAGCAAAGACAGGGATAATTCACCCCTCCACTTT
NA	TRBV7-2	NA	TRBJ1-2	CASRLEPRASYGCTF	TGTGCCAGCAGACTAGAGCCCAGGGCTAGCTATGGCTGCACCTTC
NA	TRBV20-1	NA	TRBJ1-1	CSARESNTEAFF	TGCAGTGCTCGGGAATCGAACACTGAAGCTTTCTTT
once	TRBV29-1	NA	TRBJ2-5	CSVPAGTETQYF	TGCAGCGTTCCCGCAGGGACGGAGACCCAGTACTTC
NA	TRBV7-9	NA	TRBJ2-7	CASTLGSSYNEQYF	TGTGCCAGCACCCTCGGCAGCTCCTACAATGAGCAGTACTTC
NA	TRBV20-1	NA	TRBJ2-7	CSARESGYEQYF	TGCAGTGCTAGAGAATCTGGCTACGAGCAGTACTTC
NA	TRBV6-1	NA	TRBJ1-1	CASSGSLVTEAFF	TGTGCCAGCAGTGGTAGTTTGGTCACTGAAGCTTTCTTT
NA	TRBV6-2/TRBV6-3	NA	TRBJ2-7	CASSYNQPGDEQYF	TGTGCCAGCAGTTACAATCAGCCCGGGGACGAGCAGTACTTC
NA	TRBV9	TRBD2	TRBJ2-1	CTSSVQPGLGEQFF	TGTACCAGCAGCGTCCAGCCGGGACTAGGAGAGCAGTTCTTC
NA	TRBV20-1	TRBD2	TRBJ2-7	CSALRTSGVGYEQYF	TGCAGTGCTCTCCGGACTAGCGGGGTAGGTTACGAGCAGTACTTC